The source of this T cell receptor beta chain is a study of human T cells and chemical hapten exposure. Study details: Epicutaneous patch tests delivered 0.01% DPC to the upper back, with evaluation at 6 days.

This clonotype was seen more than once but under ten times. Time point given: pre-sensitization, week 0. Treatment meaning: therapeutic diphenylcyclopropenone sensitization with weekly scalp DPC. Authors' data handling: Between roughly 20,000 and 690,600 TCRs appeared in each sample, and the median stood at roughly 95,000. A single record per CDR3 protein comes from TCRdb applying MiXCR to the RACE reads. The V and J calls reflect TCRdb's pipeline rather than the authors' work. Of roughly 380,000 distinct CDR3 sequences listed, 5.1% are singletons. J gave up 5 bases and V 6 bases, and 11 bases lay outside the gene matches. This CDR3 spans 16 amino acids.

The sequencing here drew on whole blood, taken in connection with sensitization to the hapten diphenylcyclopropenone (DPC). This chain uses TRBV12-3 or TRBV12-4 with TRBJ1-5; 9 positions agree with TRBD1. The sequence was collected from a woman aged 45 to 65 with alopecia areata. Some clones in this sample may be carry-over from other donors' samples. This chain's CDR3 is CASSPWTGATDQPQHF. The DNA of the CDR3 is TGTGCCAGCAGCCCTTGGACAGGGGCAACTGATCAGCCCCAGCATTTT.